The T cell receptor beta chain described here comes from a study of T cell responses to AZD1222 COVID-19 vaccine. Looking at the study overall: Pooling was applied to second doses at about 4 or about 12 weeks.

Only in-frame clones appear in the TCRdb table, and some are missing; sequencing was by immunoSEQ multiplex PCR. The sample includes about 110,000 clones, 86% of them seen just once. Overall study findings and caveats: Reports indicate that nearly half of spike-specific TCRs are directed at unmutated variant regions. Donors were largely white British and mainly female; clonal diversity was possibly underestimated.

V lost 6 bases and J 7 bases, leaving 16 bases between the germline ends. The CDR3 has 14 amino acids. Concerning this clone: Its antigen remains unknown.

This sequence originates from an adult in good health. The chain is built from TRBV23-1 and TRBJ2-1; tentative D call: TRBD2 (5 bases). TRBV23-1 counts as an open reading frame of uncertain function. Sequences were derived from peripheral blood, sampled on day 0 of AZD1222 vaccination. This CDR3 is CASRRADLENEQFF. For the CDR3, the DNA is TGCGCCAGCAGGAGGGCCGATCTCGAGAATGAGCAGTTCTTC.